This passage covers 3 T cell receptor beta chains from one sample sequenced in a study of blood T cell repertoires in COVID-19. Profiled with immunoSEQ multiplex PCR; TCRdb holds only in-frame clones, not every one. This sample has 250,000 to 300,000 clones; about 86% occur once, and the top ten carry approximately 4%. What was sequenced was peripheral blood. All receptors come from a young man with active or convalescent COVID-19.

This clone was counted only a few times. The chain uses TRBV3-1 (or the pseudogene TRBV3-2) and TRBJ1-5; D is perhaps TRBD1 (5 bases). CDR1 is LGHDT and CDR2 is YNNKEL in the germline V gene (reference sequence). Trimming took 5 bases from V and 5 from J, leaving 10 bases between them. CDR3 size: 13 residues. In DNA form, the CDR3 reads TGTGCCAGCAGCACCCAGACAGATCAGCCCCAGCATTTT. Translated, it gives CASSTQTDQPQHF.

The chain is built from TRBV5-1 and TRBJ2-3; D is uncertain. V was clipped by 4 bases and J by 4 bases, with 10 bases between them. The CDR3 covers 13 residues. Germline CDR1 SGHRS, CDR2 YFSETQ. CDR3 in DNA: TGCGCCAGCAGCCCCGAGTCCTCAGATACGCAGTATTTT. It specifies CASSPESSDTQYF.

The chain recombines TRBV5-1 with TRBJ2-7; 8 positions match TRBD1. The CDR3 has 14 amino acids. J was trimmed by 9 bases and V by 5 bases; bases with no gene match: 13. Germline lookup yields CDR1 SGHRS and CDR2 YFSETQ. CDR3 sequence: CASRSGQAASGQYF. CDR3 sequence (DNA): TGCGCCAGCAGGTCGGGACAGGCGGCTTCTGGGCAGTACTTC.